Below, one T cell receptor beta chain is given with its context. Its binding antigen is unknown. Per-base quality was not reported, and no clone a single base away is much larger than it. TCRbeta CDR3 regions were amplified from genomic DNA using the immunoSEQ Assay, a bias-controlled multiplex PCR. Processing in the source paper ran as follows. Nucleated cell counts per sample were estimated from amplification of reference gene primers within the assay. To quantify the absolute abundance of each unique TCRbeta CDR3 rearrangement, sequence reads were collapsed and filtered. For each sample, productive Simpson clonality was calculated as the square root of Simpson's diversity index across productive rearrangements. What TCRdb holds here is the immuneACCESS table cut down to in-frame rearrangements. Part of the clones is not present; checked against another copy, under half of the missing clones reflect an unresolved V gene, and the others are unexplained. D and trimming were read from the DNA, whereas the V and J calls and clone size are those reported in that table. The sample has approximately 120,000 clones on record, around 81% of them singletons. The ten top clones hold roughly a sixth of the sample.

The data belong to a study of blood T cell repertoires in COVID-19 (TCRdb year 2020). For the study in its entirety: The collaborator samples originated in the United States, Italy and Spain and spanned the acute and convalescent phases of COVID-19. Nearly every sample came with metadata listing a de-identified subject ID, COVID-19 status, age in years and sex. Samples came from the ongoing ImmuneRACE study (first 160 participants) plus 1,254 subjects from 6 global collaborators. The prospective study material was composed of cDNA or gDNA derived from T cells, B-cell-depleted T cells, or PBMCs. Where available, HLA class I and class II types were taken from metadata supplied by the sample provider and were not determined by assay-based typing. The repertoires were released in a freely available public database meant as a resource for research on the immune response to SARS-CoV-2. Subjects who had been exposed to COVID-19, were actively infected with it, or had recovered from it provided the deeply sampled blood TCRbeta repertoires that made up the dataset.

One collaborating source in Seattle enrolled patients during active infection and followed them longitudinally through the course of disease. Each collaborating institution followed its own protocols to collect whole blood in K2EDTA tubes. For TCRbeta analysis, collaborators shipped samples as frozen whole blood, isolated PBMCs, or DNA extracted from either of those sample types. Via the germline V gene, CDR1 is MNHNS and CDR2 SASEGT. Counted from cysteine to phenylalanine, this CDR3 has 14 amino acids. Only the CDR3 DNA is retained, 42 bases long and in frame from the first base. V is cut by 1 base and J by 3 bases, and the space between the germline ends is 8 bases. Findings and caveats that apply to the study as a whole: How much clinical and demographic metadata was included differed by source and by participant, and the metadata was provided uncurated.

Sequencing was done on a sample of peripheral blood. Here the chain combines TRBV6-1 and TRBJ2-3, and perhaps TRBD2 as D gene, on 6 matching bases. The origin of this receptor is a young man with COVID-19, enrolled during active disease. CDR3 region: CASSEETSTDTQYF. The sequenced DNA: TGTGCCAGCAGTGAAGAGACTAGTACAGATACGCAGTATTTT.